The 25 T cell receptor beta chains given below trace back to one sample, sequenced in a study of blood T cell repertoires in COVID-19 (dated by TCRdb to the early 2020s). Receptor libraries were prepared by the immunoSEQ multiplex PCR assay. Imported from immuneACCESS, the table was reduced by TCRdb to in-frame sequences with V and J called. These copies leave out some clones; in studies compared against another copy, an unresolved V gene accounts for under half, and the cause of the remainder is not known. The sample has around 43,000 clones on record, approximately 88% of them singletons. The ten largest account for roughly 10% of the sample. Sequencing input: peripheral blood. All receptors come from an older woman with acute or convalescent COVID-19.

The chain recombines TRBV27 with TRBJ2-3; D call uncertain. Germline V gene sequence: CDR1 MNHEY, CDR2 SMNVEV (reference sequence). The CDR3 spans 12 residues. V was pared by 4 bases and J by 2 bases, with 4 bases between. The CDR3 coding sequence is TGTGCCAGCAGTTCGTTCACAGATACGCAGTATTTT. Translation gives CASSSFTDTQYF.

The genes are TRBV7-2 and TRBJ1-5, with 10 bases that match TRBD1. The CDR3 totals 14 residues. Germline CDR1 reads SGHTA; CDR2 reads FQGNSA. Trimming removed 5 bases from V and 5 bases from J; junction bases left unmatched: 3. CDR3 sequence: CASSSGQGDQPQHF. The CDR3 DNA reads TGTGCCAGCAGCAGTGGACAGGGGGATCAGCCCCAGCATTTT.

This clone was found once. CDR3 coding DNA: TGTGCCAGTACCGAGAGTATGCCCTACGAGCAGTACGTC. It is translated as CASTESMPYEQYV. J is TRBJ2-7 and V is TRBV19; D gene ambiguous. This CDR3 region has 13 residues. The V and J ends lost 7 bases and 2 bases respectively, with 12 bases between them. Germline CDR1 LNHDA, CDR2 SQIVND (reference sequence).

The V gene is TRBV10-1, the J gene TRBJ2-1, with D maybe TRBD2 (5 bases). This CDR3 has 12 residues. Germline V gene data show CDR1 as WNHNN and CDR2 as SYGVQD (reference sequence). The CDR3 reads CADGNPYNEQFF. The CDR3 nucleotides read TGCGCAGACGGGAACCCCTACAATGAGCAGTTCTTC.

The chain couples TRBV20-1 to TRBJ2-3; 8 bases map to TRBD2. The junction had 8 bases not matched to a gene; V was cut back by 3 bases and J by 6 bases. The germline gives CDR1 DFQATT, CDR2 SNEGSKA (reference sequence). The CDR3 totals 14 residues. CDR3: CSASSRGGIDTQYF. The CDR3 DNA sequence: TGCAGTGCTAGTAGCCGGGGGGGCATTGATACGCAGTATTTT.

The V gene is TRBV6-2 or TRBV6-3, the J gene TRBJ2-5; perhaps TRBD1 as D (7 bases). The CDR3 sequence is 16 residues long. V shed 1 base and J shed 0 bases, with 12 bases lying between them. CDR1 is MNHEY, CDR2 SVGEGT, per germline. CDR3 protein: CASSYFTGDYQETQYF. CDR3 in DNA: TGTGCCAGCAGTTACTTCACAGGGGACTACCAAGAGACCCAGTACTTC.

The chain has TRBV11-1 and TRBJ2-7, with TRBD1 matching 7 bases. CDR1 is SGHAT and CDR2 is FQDESV in the germline V gene (reference sequence). J was trimmed by 6 bases and V by 5 bases; bases with no gene match: 4. The CDR3 has 12 residues. CDR3: CASSQTGFEQYV. The CDR3 DNA reads TGTGCCAGCAGCCAGACAGGGTTCGAGCAGTACGTC.

The chain employs TRBV18 and TRBJ1-5; 8 bases align to TRBD1. The ends lost 2 bases at V and 4 bases at J; junction bases unmatched: 7. The CDR3 totals 16 residues. Germline V lookup: CDR1 KGHSH, CDR2 LQKENI. DNA for the CDR3: TGTGCCAGCTCACCATTGGACAGGGACCGGAATCAGCCCCAGCATTTT. Amino acids: CASSPLDRDRNQPQHF.

This chain joins TRBV25-1 and TRBJ2-1; 12 nucleotides agree with TRBD2. This CDR3 contains 17 residues. The V segment lost 4 bases and the J segment 0 bases; nucleotides outside the gene matches: 4. CDR1 and CDR2 (germline): MGHDK, SYGVNS. The CDR3 DNA is TGTGCCAGCAGTGGGGGACTAGCGGGCCTCTCCTACAATGAGCAGTTCTTC. Encoded protein: CASSGGLAGLSYNEQFF.

This chain joins TRBV6-6 and TRBJ2-1; 8 bases line up with TRBD2. The germline V gene has CDR1 MNHNY and CDR2 SVGAGI (reference sequence). This CDR3 spans 15 amino acids. V lost 5 bases and J lost 6; bases outside the gene matches: 9. The chain's CDR3 is CASSPGTRRGNEQFF. As DNA, the CDR3 is TGTGCCAGCAGTCCCGGGACTAGACGGGGCAATGAGCAGTTCTTC.

This clone has only a few counts. This chain uses TRBV7-9 with TRBJ1-3; unclear D gene. Between the trimmed V and J ends, which lost 2 bases and 4 bases, there was a span of 3 bases. The CDR3 runs 12 residues. Germline V gene sequence: CDR1 SEHNR, CDR2 FQNEAQ (reference sequence). The CDR3 DNA sequence: TGTGCCAGCAGCTTACAAGGAAACACCATATATTTT. Amino acids: CASSLQGNTIYF.

The CDR3 here is CASSFSGRAGFF. The DNA of the CDR3 is TGTGCCAGCAGCTTTAGCGGGAGGGCAGGGTTCTTC. The V gene is TRBV7-2, the J gene TRBJ2-1; TRBD2 agrees at 11 bases. Germline V gene lookup returns CDR1 SGHTA and CDR2 FQGNSA. The CDR3 length is 12 residues. Unmatched junction bases numbered 4, after V lost 3 bases and J lost 15 bases.

V is TRBV5-1 and J is TRBJ1-3, with no clear D. The germline CDR1 and CDR2 sequences are SGHRS and YFSETQ. The V end was cut by 1 base, the J end by 0 bases, with 8 bases between. CDR3 size: 15 residues. CDR3 DNA sequence: TGCGCCAGCAGCTTGACCGGGGACTCTGGAAACACCATATATTTT. This encodes CASSLTGDSGNTIYF.

The rearrangement uses TRBV28 and TRBJ1-1, with D tentatively TRBD1 (6 bases). From germline, CDR1 is MDHEN and CDR2 SYDVKM. Trimming removed 3 bases at V and 11 bases at J, with 13 bases between. This CDR3 region has 12 residues. Written as DNA, the CDR3 is TGTGCCAGCAGTTTCCCACAGGGTAGCGCTTTCTTT. It encodes CASSFPQGSAFF. The whole variable domain, filled in from reference TRBV28 and TRBJ1-1, reads DVKVTQSSRYLVKRTGEKVFLECVQDMDHENMFWYRQDPGLGLRLIYFSYDVKMKEKGDIPEGYSVSREKKERFSLILESASTNQTSMYLCASSFPQGSAFFGQGTRLTVV.

J is TRBJ2-7 and V is TRBV28; the match to TRBD1 covers 8 bases. The junction had 6 bases not matched to a gene; V was cut back by 7 bases and J by 4 bases. Looked up from germline, CDR1 is MDHEN and CDR2 is SYDVKM. This CDR3 is 13 amino acids long. CDR3 protein: CASKAGGKYEQYV. Here the CDR3 DNA reads TGTGCCAGCAAAGCAGGGGGCAAGTACGAGCAGTACGTC.

For the CDR3, the DNA is TGCGCCAGCAGCTTGAGCGGGAACTATGGCTACACCTTC. It yields the protein CASSLSGNYGYTF. V usage is TRBV5-1 and J usage is TRBJ1-2; D is ambiguous. Trimming stripped 1 base from V and 2 bases from J, with 6 bases between. Germline lookup yields CDR1 SGHRS and CDR2 YFSETQ. The CDR3 runs to 13 residues. The entire variable domain, with the rest obtained from reference TRBV5-1 and TRBJ1-2, is as follows: KAGVTQTPRYLIKTRGQQVTLSCSPISGHRSVSWYQQTPGQGLQFLFEYFSETQRNKGNFPGRFSGRQFSNSRSEMNVSTLELGDSALYLCASSLSGNYGYTFGSGTRLTVV.

The V call is TRBV19, the J call TRBJ2-1, with 7 positions matching TRBD2. Germline-derived CDR1 and CDR2 are LNHDA and SQIVND (reference sequence). The CDR3 sequence is 15 residues long. J gave up 4 bases and V 7 bases, and 10 bases lay outside the gene matches. CDR3 sequence reads: CASTPGRAAYNEQFF. For the CDR3, the DNA is TGTGCCAGTACCCCGGGGAGGGCGGCGTACAATGAGCAGTTCTTC.

As regards this clone: Other DNA sequences in this specimen translate into the identical CDR3. The chain carries TRBV11-3 and TRBJ2-7; D unclear. V was shortened by 5 bases and J by 2 bases, with 7 bases between the two germline ends. Germline CDR1 SGHNT, CDR2 YENEEA. This CDR3 comprises 12 residues. In DNA, the CDR3 is TGTGCCAGCAGCCACGCGACCTACGAGCAGTACGTC. Translating gives CASSHATYEQYV.

The J gene is TRBJ2-2, the V gene TRBV7-2; perhaps TRBD1 as D (6 bases). Germline CDR1 reads SGHTA; CDR2 reads FQGNSA. Trimming pared 2 bases from V and 0 bases from J, leaving 7 bases between. The length of the CDR3 is 15 residues. The CDR3 spells CASSLNRANTGELFF. As DNA, the CDR3 is TGTGCCAGCAGCTTAAACAGGGCGAACACCGGGGAGCTGTTTTTT.

The chain links TRBV7-9 to TRBJ1-2; D unresolved. Germline V lookup: CDR1 SEHNR, CDR2 FQNEAQ (reference sequence). CDR3 size: 14 residues. The V end lost 8 bases, the J end lost 0 bases, and 13 bases lay between the germline ends. The CDR3 region has the DNA TGTGCCAGCGGCCACGAGGCTCCTAACTATGGCTACACCTTC. The encoded protein is CASGHEAPNYGYTF.

V is TRBV7-9 and J is TRBJ2-1, with 10 bases that match TRBD2. The CDR3 runs to 12 residues. The V gene's germline CDR1 is SEHNR and CDR2 FQNEAQ (reference sequence). V lost 5 bases, J lost 13 bases, and 5 bases stayed unmatched. CDR3 region: CASSVSSGGQFF. In DNA, the CDR3 is TGTGCCAGCAGCGTCTCTAGCGGGGGACAGTTCTTC.

The chain has TRBV3-1 (or the pseudogene TRBV3-2) and TRBJ1-2, with D hard to call. The germline CDR1 and CDR2 sequences are LGHDT and YNNKEL (reference sequence). The CDR3 consists of 12 residues. Trimming took 4 bases from V and 3 from J, leaving 6 bases between them. The CDR3 DNA reads as TGTGCCAGCAGCCTTTTCGACTATGGCTACACCTTC. This encodes CASSLFDYGYTF.

In its sample, this clone was seen a few times. The chain has TRBV18 and TRBJ2-7; the D is unclear. The CDR3 sequence is 12 residues long. Germline V gene lookup returns CDR1 KGHSH and CDR2 LQKENI. The V end was cut by 2 bases, the J end by 3 bases, with 5 bases between. The CDR3 reads CASSPGGYEQYV. In nucleotides, the CDR3 is TGTGCCAGCTCACCAGGCGGCTACGAGCAGTACGTC.

With respect to this clone: Other nucleotide sequences in the sample specify the same CDR3. V and J are TRBV18 and TRBJ2-1; 7 bases agree with TRBD2. The germline V gene encodes CDR1 KGHSH and CDR2 LQKENI. The CDR3 has 15 amino acids. Trimming took 2 bases from V and 0 from J; bases not matched to a gene: 1. The CDR3 is CASSPGEGSYNEQFF. CDR3 in DNA: TGTGCCAGCTCACCAGGGGAGGGCTCCTACAATGAGCAGTTCTTC.

The chain carries TRBV9 and TRBJ2-2; 7 nucleotides align to TRBD2. V lost 4 bases to trimming and J lost 0 bases; unmatched junction nucleotides: 3. The CDR3 runs 15 residues. CDR1 and CDR2 from the germline V gene are SGDLS and YYNGEE. The CDR3 reads CASSPSGANTGELFF. The CDR3 region has the DNA TGTGCCAGCAGCCCCAGCGGGGCGAACACCGGGGAGCTGTTTTTT.